A single sample is the source of the 19 T cell receptor beta chains below, sequenced in a study of cytomegalovirus exposure and HLA in healthy donors. Amplification used 60 Vbeta primers and 13 Jbeta primers. TCRdb keeps only in-frame clones here, not all; method: immunoSEQ multiplex PCR. The repertoire consists of 65,000 to 85,000 clones, with approximately 88% occurring once and the leading ten covering roughly 2.4%. What was sequenced was PBMCs. The receptors stem from a woman between 50 and 59 years old in good health and CMV-seronegative.

CDR3 protein: CASSQDVTSPGELFF. CDR3 coding DNA: TGCGCCAGCAGCCAAGATGTGACTAGTCCCGGGGAGCTGTTTTTT. The J gene is TRBJ2-2, the V gene TRBV4-3; maybe TRBD2 (6 bases). The V gene lost 0 bases and the J gene lost 6 bases, with 11 bases spanning the gap. CDR1 and CDR2 (germline): LGHNA, YSLEER. CDR3 length: 15 residues.

The chain is built from TRBV19 and TRBJ1-1; a weak D match, TRBD1 (6 bases). V dropped 4 bases and J dropped 0 bases, with 12 bases sitting between them. In germline, CDR1 is LNHDA, CDR2 SQIVND (reference sequence). The CDR3 totals 15 residues. In DNA, the CDR3 is TGTGCCAGTAGTACAGGGGAAATAATGAACACTGAAGCTTTCTTT. Protein: CASSTGEIMNTEAFF.

The CDR3 bases are TGTGCCAGCAGCCTGGGACAGGGCGGTCAGCCCCAGCATTTT. This codes for CASSLGQGGQPQHF. V and J are TRBV5-6 and TRBJ1-5, with TRBD1 identical over 9 bases. V was pared by 4 bases and J by 6 bases, with 5 bases of the junction left unmatched. Per germline, CDR1 SGHDT and CDR2 YYEEEE. The CDR3 loop spans 14 amino acids.

The V gene is TRBV6-1, the J gene TRBJ2-5; 8 bases map to TRBD2. The germline V gene has CDR1 MNHNS and CDR2 SASEGT. Trimming took 2 bases from V and 2 from J; bases not matched to a gene: 10. This CDR3 is built from 17 residues. The CDR3 protein is CASSERVGRGAQETQYF. Here the CDR3 DNA reads TGTGCCAGCAGTGAAAGGGTGGGGCGGGGGGCTCAAGAGACCCAGTACTTC.

This clone has just a few counts. A read error may account for a junction end that differs from germline. J is TRBJ2-5 and V is TRBV5-1; D may be TRBD2 (6 bases). CDR3 size: 15 residues. Germline V gene lookup returns CDR1 SGHRS and CDR2 YFSETQ. The CDR3 DNA reads TGCGCCAGCAACTTGGACCCGGGGAGGCAAGAGACCCAGTACTTC. Residues: CASNLDPGRQETQYF.

J is TRBJ2-1 and V is TRBV7-8, with D perhaps matching TRBD2 (7 bases). The length of the CDR3 is 12 residues. Trimming took 1 base from V and 13 from J, leaving 11 bases between them. From germline, CDR1 is SGHVS and CDR2 FQNEAQ. This CDR3 is CASSLGRGGQFF. The CDR3 coding sequence is TGTGCCAGCAGCTTAGGAAGGGGGGGTCAGTTCTTC.

There are a few counts of this clone. The chain uses TRBV5-4 and TRBJ2-5, with D possibly TRBD2 on 7 matching bases. Per the germline V gene, CDR1 is SGHNT and CDR2 is YYREEE (reference sequence). This CDR3 spans 14 amino acids. Trimming took off 10 bases at V and 4 bases at J, with 20 bases between the two ends. The CDR3 sequence is CAGGTRGGLETQYF. The DNA for the CDR3 is TGTGCCGGGGGAACTAGGGGGGGCTTAGAGACCCAGTACTTC.

This clone was detected once. The chain joins TRBV30 to TRBJ2-3; D not resolved. Trimming left V 0 bases short and J 0 bases short, with 4 bases between. Germline V gene lookup returns CDR1 GTSNPN and CDR2 SVGIG (reference sequence). CDR3 length: 13 residues. Here the CDR3 reads CAWSVYSTDTQYF. The CDR3 DNA follows: TGTGCCTGGAGTGTGTATAGCACAGATACGCAGTATTTT.

V usage is TRBV5-4 and J usage is TRBJ1-1, with 7 positions matching TRBD1. V gave up 3 bases and J gave up 5 bases; unmatched junction bases: 13. The germline V gene encodes CDR1 SGHNT and CDR2 YYREEE (reference sequence). This CDR3 is 16 amino acids long. CDR3 coding DNA: TGTGCCAGCAGCTGGGTGGAGGGGGCGGGTAATACTGAAGCTTTCTTT. This translates into CASSWVEGAGNTEAFF. Based on the CDR3 plus reference TRBV5-4 and TRBJ1-1, the full variable domain is ETGVTQSPTHLIKTRGQQVTLRCSSQSGHNTVSWYQQALGQGPQFIFQYYREEENGRGNFPPRFSGLQFPNYSSELNVNALELDDSALYLCASSWVEGAGNTEAFFGQGTRLTVV.

The rearrangement uses TRBV5-6 and TRBJ2-1; perhaps TRBD1 as D (6 bases). Germline values: CDR1 SGHDT, CDR2 YYEEEE. With 4 bases removed from V and 6 bases from J, the gap between germline ends came to 8 bases. The CDR3 spans 12 residues. CDR3 coding DNA: TGTGCCAGCAGCGTACAGGGCAATGAGCAGTTCTTC. This sequence encodes CASSVQGNEQFF.

This chain joins TRBV19 and TRBJ1-2; no clear D. Looked up from germline, CDR1 is LNHDA and CDR2 is SQIVND (reference sequence). The germline V and J ends were trimmed by 1 base and 7 bases, with 7 bases remaining between them. The CDR3 runs 12 residues. CDR3 DNA sequence: TGTGCCAGTAGTATAGGGGCGAGTGGCTACACCTTC. Translated, it gives CASSIGASGYTF.

J is TRBJ2-5 and V is TRBV4-1; 7 bases agree with TRBD2. The tail of the sequence fits TRBJ2-7 better, so the J call may be wrong. Germline V gene data show CDR1 as MGHRA and CDR2 as YSYEKL. The CDR3 has 14 residues. The DNA for the CDR3 is TGCGCCAGCAGCCAAGTTGCGGGAGCGGCCGAGCAGTACTTC. Translating gives CASSQVAGAAEQYF.

V usage is TRBV18 and J usage is TRBJ2-5; TRBD1 matches at 9 bases. Germline CDR1 is KGHSH and CDR2 is LQKENI. V shed 5 bases, J shed 5 bases, and the junction held 6 bases outside the gene matches. The CDR3 runs 14 residues. CDR3 residues: CASSFPGTGETQYF. The CDR3 nucleotides read TGTGCCAGCTCATTCCCGGGGACAGGGGAGACCCAGTACTTC.

The chain carries TRBV6-5 and TRBJ1-5, with 7 bases aligning to TRBD1. Germline V CDR1 and CDR2: MNHEY, SVGAGI. The CDR3 is made up of 13 amino acids. Losses at the gene ends were 6 bases for V and 5 bases for J; bases not matched to a gene: 4. In nucleotides, the CDR3 is TGTGCCAGCAGCCTCACAGGGGATCAGCCCCAGCATTTT. Its protein product is CASSLTGDQPQHF.

V gene TRBV7-3 combines with J gene TRBJ2-1; 8 bases line up with TRBD2. V shed 5 bases and J 4 bases; nucleotides not matched to a gene: 7. This CDR3 is 15 amino acids long. Germline assignment: CDR1 SGHTA and CDR2 FQGTGA. The CDR3 nucleotides are TGTGCCAGCAGCCTTAGCGGGGAAGTTTACAATGAGCAGTTCTTC. It translates to CASSLSGEVYNEQFF.

This clone was recorded a few times. The chain combines TRBV27 with TRBJ2-5; a possible D gene is TRBD1 (6 bases). CDR1 and CDR2 (germline): MNHEY, SMNVEV (reference sequence). Trimming removed 5 bases at V and 0 bases at J, with 10 bases between. There are 14 residues in the CDR3. In DNA form, the CDR3 reads TGTGCCAGCAGTCCAAGACAGGACCAAGAGACCCAGTACTTC. Translation gives CASSPRQDQETQYF.

V and J are TRBV5-1 and TRBJ2-3; D remains ambiguous. The V gene lost 0 bases and the J gene lost 1 base, with 6 bases spanning the gap. The CDR3 runs 14 residues. Germline assignment: CDR1 SGHRS and CDR2 YFSETQ. CDR3 bases: TGCGCCAGCAGCTTGGTCGCGGGCACAGATACGCAGTATTTT. It translates to CASSLVAGTDTQYF.

The chain couples TRBV11-1 to TRBJ1-1; no firm D call. Germline V gene sequence: CDR1 SGHAT, CDR2 FQDESV (reference sequence). V lost 1 base and J 5 bases, leaving 17 bases between the germline ends. The CDR3 spans 16 residues. CDR3 sequence: CASSLGGNILGTEAFF. The CDR3 DNA follows: TGTGCCAGCAGCTTAGGCGGAAACATACTGGGTACTGAAGCTTTCTTT. The full variable domain, its missing parts supplied by reference TRBV11-1 and TRBJ1-1, is EAEVAQSPRYKITEKSQAVAFWCDPISGHATLYWYRQILGQGPELLVQFQDESVVDDSQLPKDRFSAERLKGVDSTLKIQPAELGDSAMYLCASSLGGNILGTEAFFGQGTRLTVV.

This chain uses TRBV5-1 with TRBJ1-1; D uncertain. Germline CDR1 SGHRS, CDR2 YFSETQ. The CDR3 runs to 13 residues. V lost 1 base to trimming and J lost 2 bases, with 6 bases between them. CDR3 loop: CASSLNSNTEAFF. The CDR3 nucleotides are TGCGCCAGCAGCTTGAACAGTAACACTGAAGCTTTCTTT.